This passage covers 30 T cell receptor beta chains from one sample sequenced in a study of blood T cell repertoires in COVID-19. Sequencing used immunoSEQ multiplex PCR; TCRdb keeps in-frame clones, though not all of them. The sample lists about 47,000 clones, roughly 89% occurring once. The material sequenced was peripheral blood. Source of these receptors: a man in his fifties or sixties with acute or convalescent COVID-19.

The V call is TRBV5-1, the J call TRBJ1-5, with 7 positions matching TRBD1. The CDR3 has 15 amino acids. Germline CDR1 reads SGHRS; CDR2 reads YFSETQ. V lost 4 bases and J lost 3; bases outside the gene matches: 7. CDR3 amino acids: CASSGGTEPNQPQHF. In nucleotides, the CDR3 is TGCGCCAGCAGCGGGGGGACAGAGCCCAATCAGCCCCAGCATTTT. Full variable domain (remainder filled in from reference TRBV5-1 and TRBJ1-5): KAGVTQTPRYLIKTRGQQVTLSCSPISGHRSVSWYQQTPGQGLQFLFEYFSETQRNKGNFPGRFSGRQFSNSRSEMNVSTLELGDSALYLCASSGGTEPNQPQHFGDGTRLSIL.

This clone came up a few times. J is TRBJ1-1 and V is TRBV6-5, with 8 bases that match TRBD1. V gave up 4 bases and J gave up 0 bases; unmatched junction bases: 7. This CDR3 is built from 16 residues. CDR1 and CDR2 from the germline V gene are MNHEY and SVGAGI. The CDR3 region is CASSSPQGAMNTEAFF. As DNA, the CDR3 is TGTGCCAGCAGTTCCCCCCAGGGGGCAATGAACACTGAAGCTTTCTTT.

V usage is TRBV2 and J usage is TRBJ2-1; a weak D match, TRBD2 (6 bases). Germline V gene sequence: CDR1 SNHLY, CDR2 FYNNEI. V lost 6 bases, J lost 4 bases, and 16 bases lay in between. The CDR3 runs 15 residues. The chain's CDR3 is CASRAGGKMYNEQFF. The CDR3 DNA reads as TGTGCCAGCAGGGCTGGGGGGAAAATGTACAATGAGCAGTTCTTC.

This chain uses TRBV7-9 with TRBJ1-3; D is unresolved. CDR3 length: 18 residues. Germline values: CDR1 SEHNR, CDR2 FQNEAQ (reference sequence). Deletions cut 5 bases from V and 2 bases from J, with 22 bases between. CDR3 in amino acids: CASSLRRLRRNPGNTIYF. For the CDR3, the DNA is TGTGCCAGCAGCCTACGTAGATTACGCAGGAATCCTGGAAACACCATATATTTT.

CDR3 region: CASSRTRDRSYEQYF. The CDR3 coding sequence is TGTGCCAGCAGCCGTACCCGGGACAGATCCTACGAGCAGTACTTC. This sequence joins TRBV11-2 and TRBJ2-7; 7 bases map to TRBD1. This CDR3 has 15 amino acids. Germline loops: CDR1 SGHAT, CDR2 FQNNGV. Unmatched junction bases numbered 8, after V lost 5 bases and J lost 1 base. Drawing the rest from reference TRBV11-2 and TRBJ2-7, the complete variable domain is EAGVAQSPRYKIIEKRQSVAFWCNPISGHATLYWYQQILGQGPKLLIQFQNNGVVDDSQLPKDRFSAERLKGVDSTLKIQPAKLEDSAVYLCASSRTRDRSYEQYFGPGTRLTVT.

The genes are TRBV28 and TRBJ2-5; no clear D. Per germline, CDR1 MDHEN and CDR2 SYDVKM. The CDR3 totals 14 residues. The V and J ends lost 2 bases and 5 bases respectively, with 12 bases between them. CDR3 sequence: CASSLPRSGETQYF. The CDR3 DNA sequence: TGTGCCAGCAGTTTACCCAGATCCGGGGAGACCCAGTACTTC.

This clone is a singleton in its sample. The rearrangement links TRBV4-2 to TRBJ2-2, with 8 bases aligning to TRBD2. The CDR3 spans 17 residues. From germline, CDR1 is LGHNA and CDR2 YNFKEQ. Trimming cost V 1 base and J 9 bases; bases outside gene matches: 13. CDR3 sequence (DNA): TGTGCCAGCAGCCAAGCTGGCGGGGGGACCCGAGCCAGGGAGCTGTTTTTT. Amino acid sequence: CASSQAGGGTRARELFF.

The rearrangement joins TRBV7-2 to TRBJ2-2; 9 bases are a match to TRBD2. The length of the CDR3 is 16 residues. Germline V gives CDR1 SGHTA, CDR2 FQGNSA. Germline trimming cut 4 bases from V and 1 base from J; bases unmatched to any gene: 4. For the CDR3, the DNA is TGTGCCAGCAGCTCCCGAGCGGGAGGGAACACCGGGGAGCTGTTTTTT. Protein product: CASSSRAGGNTGELFF.

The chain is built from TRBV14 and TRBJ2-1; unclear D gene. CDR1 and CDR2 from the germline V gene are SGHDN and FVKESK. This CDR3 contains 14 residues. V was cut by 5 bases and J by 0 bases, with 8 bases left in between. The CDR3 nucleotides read TGTGCCAGCAGCGATCTTAGCTCCTACAATGAGCAGTTCTTC. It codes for CASSDLSSYNEQFF.

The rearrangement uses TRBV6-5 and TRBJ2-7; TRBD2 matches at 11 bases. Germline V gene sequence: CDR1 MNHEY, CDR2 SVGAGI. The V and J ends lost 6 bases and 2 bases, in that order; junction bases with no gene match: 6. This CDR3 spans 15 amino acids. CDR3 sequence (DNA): TGTGCCAGCAGAAGGGGACTAGCGGAGACCTACGAGCAGTACTTC. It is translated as CASRRGLAETYEQYF.

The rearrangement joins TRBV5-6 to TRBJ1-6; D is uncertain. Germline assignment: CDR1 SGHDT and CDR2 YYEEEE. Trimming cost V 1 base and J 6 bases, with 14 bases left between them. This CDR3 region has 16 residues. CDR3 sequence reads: CASSLRRVLANSPLHF. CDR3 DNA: TGTGCCAGCAGCTTGCGTCGGGTTTTGGCTAATTCACCCCTCCACTTT.

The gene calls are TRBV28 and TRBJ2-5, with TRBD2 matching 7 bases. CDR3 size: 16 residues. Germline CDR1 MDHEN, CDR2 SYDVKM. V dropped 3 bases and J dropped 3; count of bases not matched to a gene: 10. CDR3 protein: CASSLFGAGTEETQYF. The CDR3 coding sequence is TGTGCCAGCAGTTTGTTCGGAGCGGGGACCGAAGAGACCCAGTACTTC.

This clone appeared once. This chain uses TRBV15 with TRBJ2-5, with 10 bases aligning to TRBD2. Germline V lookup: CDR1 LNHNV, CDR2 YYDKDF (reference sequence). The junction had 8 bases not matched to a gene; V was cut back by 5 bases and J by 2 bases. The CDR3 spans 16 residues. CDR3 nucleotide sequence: TGTGCCACCAGCGACTGGCTAGCGGGAGAACAAGAGACCCAGTACTTC. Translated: CATSDWLAGEQETQYF.

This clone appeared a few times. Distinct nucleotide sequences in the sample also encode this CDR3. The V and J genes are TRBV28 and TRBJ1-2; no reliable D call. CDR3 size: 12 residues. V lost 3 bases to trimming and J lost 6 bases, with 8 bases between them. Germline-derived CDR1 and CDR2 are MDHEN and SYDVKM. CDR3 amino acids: CASSFRGNGYTF. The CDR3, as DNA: TGTGCCAGCAGTTTTCGGGGAAATGGCTACACCTTC.

Here the CDR3 DNA reads TGTGCCAGCAGTTCCAAGCCAGGTCAGCCCCAGCATTTT. This translates into CASSSKPGQPQHF. V is TRBV6-5 and J is TRBJ1-5, with no clear D. Germline V gene data show CDR1 as MNHEY and CDR2 as SVGAGI. This CDR3 is 13 amino acids long. V lost 4 bases to trimming and J lost 6 bases, with 10 bases between them.

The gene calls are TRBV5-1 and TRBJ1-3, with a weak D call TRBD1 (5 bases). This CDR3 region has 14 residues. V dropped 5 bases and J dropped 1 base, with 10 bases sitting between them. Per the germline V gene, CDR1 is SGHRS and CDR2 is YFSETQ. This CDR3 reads CASRMGGSGNTIYF. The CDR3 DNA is TGCGCCAGCAGGATGGGGGGTTCTGGAAACACCATATATTTT.

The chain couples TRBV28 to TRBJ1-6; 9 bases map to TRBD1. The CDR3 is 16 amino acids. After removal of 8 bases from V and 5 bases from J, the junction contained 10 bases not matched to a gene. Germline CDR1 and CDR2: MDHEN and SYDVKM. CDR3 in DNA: TGTGCCAGCGCATTGACAGGGGGGATAGATAATTCACCCCTCCACTTT. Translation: CASALTGGIDNSPLHF.

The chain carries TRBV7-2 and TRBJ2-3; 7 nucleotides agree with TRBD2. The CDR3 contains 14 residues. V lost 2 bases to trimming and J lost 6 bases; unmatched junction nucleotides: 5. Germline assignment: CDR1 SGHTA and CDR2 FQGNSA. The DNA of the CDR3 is TGTGCCAGCAGCTTAAGCGGGACTATCGATACGCAGTATTTT. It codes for CASSLSGTIDTQYF.

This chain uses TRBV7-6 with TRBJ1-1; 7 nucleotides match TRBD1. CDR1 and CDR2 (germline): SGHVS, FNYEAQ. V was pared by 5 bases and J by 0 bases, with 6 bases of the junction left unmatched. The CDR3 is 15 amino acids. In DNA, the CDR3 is TGTGCCAGCAGCCCAACAGGGGTCATGAACACTGAAGCTTTCTTT. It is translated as CASSPTGVMNTEAFF.

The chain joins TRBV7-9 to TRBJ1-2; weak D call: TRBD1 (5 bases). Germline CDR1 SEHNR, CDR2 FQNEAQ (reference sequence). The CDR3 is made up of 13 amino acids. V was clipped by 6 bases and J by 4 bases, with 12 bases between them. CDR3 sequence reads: CASRTVGIYGYTF. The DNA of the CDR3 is TGTGCCAGCAGGACAGTTGGGATCTATGGCTACACCTTC. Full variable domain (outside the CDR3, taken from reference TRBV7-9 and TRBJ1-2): DTGVSQNPRHKITKRGQNVTFRCDPISEHNRLYWYRQTLGQGPEFLTYFQNEAQLEKSRLLSDRFSAERPKGSFSTLEIQRTEQGDSAMYLCASRTVGIYGYTFGSGTRLTVV.

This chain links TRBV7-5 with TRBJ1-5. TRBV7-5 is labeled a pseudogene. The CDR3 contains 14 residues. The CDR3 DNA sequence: TGTGCCAGAAGCGGACGGGATAGCAATCAGCCCCAGCATTTT. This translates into CARSGRDSNQPQHF.

In DNA, the CDR3 is TGTGCCAGCAGCTTTAGGGGGCAACAGCCCCAGCATTTT. Translating it yields CASSFRGQQPQHF. V usage is TRBV11-2 and J usage is TRBJ1-5; 7 bases match TRBD1. Germline CDR1 reads SGHAT; CDR2 reads FQNNGV. CDR3 length: 13 residues. Trimming at V came to 3 bases and at J to 7 bases, leaving 3 bases not matched to a gene. Combining the CDR3 with reference TRBV11-2 and TRBJ1-5 gives the whole variable domain EAGVAQSPRYKIIEKRQSVAFWCNPISGHATLYWYQQILGQGPKLLIQFQNNGVVDDSQLPKDRFSAERLKGVDSTLKIQPAKLEDSAVYLCASSFRGQQPQHFGDGTRLSIL.

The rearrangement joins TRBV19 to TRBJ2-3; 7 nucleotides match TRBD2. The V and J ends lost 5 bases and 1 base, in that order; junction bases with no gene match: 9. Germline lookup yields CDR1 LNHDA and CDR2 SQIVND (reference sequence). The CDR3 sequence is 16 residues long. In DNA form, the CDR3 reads TGTGCCAGTAGTTCGGGGTTCCGGGGGGGCACAGATACGCAGTATTTT. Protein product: CASSSGFRGGTDTQYF. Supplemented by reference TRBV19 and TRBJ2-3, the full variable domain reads DGGITQSPKYLFRKEGQNVTLSCEQNLNHDAMYWYRQDPGQGLRLIYYSQIVNDFQKGDIAEGYSVSREKKESFPLTVTSAQKNPTAFYLCASSSGFRGGTDTQYFGPGTRLTVL.

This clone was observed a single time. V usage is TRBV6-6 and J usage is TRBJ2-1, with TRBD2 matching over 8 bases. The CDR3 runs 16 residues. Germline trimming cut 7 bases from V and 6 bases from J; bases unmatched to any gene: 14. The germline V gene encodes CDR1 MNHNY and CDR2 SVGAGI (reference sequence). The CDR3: CASTLARASGSNEQFF. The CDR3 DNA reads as TGTGCCAGCACCTTAGCTCGGGCTAGCGGGTCCAATGAGCAGTTCTTC.

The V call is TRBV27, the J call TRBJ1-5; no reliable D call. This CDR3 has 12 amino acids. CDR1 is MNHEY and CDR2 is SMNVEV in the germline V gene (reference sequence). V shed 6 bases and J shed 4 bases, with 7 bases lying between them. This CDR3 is CASSDLNQPQHF. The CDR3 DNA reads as TGTGCCAGCAGCGATCTAAATCAGCCCCAGCATTTT.

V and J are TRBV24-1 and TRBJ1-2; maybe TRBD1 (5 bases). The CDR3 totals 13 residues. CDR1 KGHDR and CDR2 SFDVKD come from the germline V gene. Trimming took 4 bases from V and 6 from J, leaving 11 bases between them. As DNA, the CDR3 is TGTGCCACCAGTGACAGGGCTATACATGGCTACACCTTC. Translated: CATSDRAIHGYTF.

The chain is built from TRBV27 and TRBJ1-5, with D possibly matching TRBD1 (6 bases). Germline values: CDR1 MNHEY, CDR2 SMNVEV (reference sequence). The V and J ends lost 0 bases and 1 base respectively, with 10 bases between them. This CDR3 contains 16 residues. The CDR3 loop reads CASSLSGGVSNQPQHF. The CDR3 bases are TGTGCCAGCAGTTTATCAGGGGGAGTGAGCAATCAGCCCCAGCATTTT.

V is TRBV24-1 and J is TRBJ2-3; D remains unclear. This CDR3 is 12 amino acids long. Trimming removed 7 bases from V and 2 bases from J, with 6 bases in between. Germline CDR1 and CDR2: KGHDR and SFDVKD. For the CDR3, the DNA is TGTGCCACCAGCTCCCCCACAGATACGCAGTATTTT. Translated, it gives CATSSPTDTQYF.

The CDR3 region has the DNA TGTGCCAGTAGTCCTGTGGGGGTGACAGGGGAAGGCTACACCTTC. Translated, it gives CASSPVGVTGEGYTF. The V and J genes are TRBV19 and TRBJ1-2; 8 bases match TRBD1. V dropped 5 bases and J dropped 8; count of bases not matched to a gene: 13. Per germline, CDR1 LNHDA and CDR2 SQIVND (reference sequence). The CDR3 extends over 15 amino acids.

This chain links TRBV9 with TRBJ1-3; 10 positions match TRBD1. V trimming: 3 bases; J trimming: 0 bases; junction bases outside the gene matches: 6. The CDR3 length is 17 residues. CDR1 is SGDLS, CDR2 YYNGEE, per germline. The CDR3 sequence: CASSARQGAISGNTIYF. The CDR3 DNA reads TGTGCCAGCAGCGCTAGACAGGGGGCTATCTCTGGAAACACCATATATTTT.